This TCR beta chain comes out of a study of cytomegalovirus exposure and HLA in healthy donors. Study details: Out of 300 to 500 genotyped donors, roughly 80% belonged to the Caucasian-associated ancestry cluster.

Study conclusions and caveats: The study found most TCR sequences rare, yet found some public TCRs in many donors.

The PCR was carried out with 60 Vbeta primers and 13 Jbeta primers. Source study methods: Some 10 million shared chains were among the roughly 80 million unique TCR beta chains that a later analysis counted. TCRdb keeps only in-frame clones here, not all; method: immunoSEQ multiplex PCR. The V and J calls and clone size were taken over from that table, and D and trimming were inferred from the DNA. This sample has about 190,000 clones, with approximately 12% found just once. A word on this clone: Its matching antigen is unknown.

Trimming pared 4 bases from V and 8 bases from J, leaving 18 bases between. The CDR3 has 14 amino acids. Germline CDR1 reads SGDLS; CDR2 reads YYNGEE. Sequenced sample: PBMCs. The receptor was isolated from a man aged 45-65 years in good health and CMV-seropositive. The gene calls are TRBV9 and TRBJ1-1, with D perhaps matching TRBD1 (6 bases). CDR3 protein: CASSPPGGGAEAFF. For the CDR3, the DNA is TGTGCCAGCAGCCCCCCGGGGGGGGGCGCCGAAGCTTTCTTT. Using reference TRBV9 and TRBJ1-1 for the parts outside the CDR3, the full variable domain is DSGVTQTPKHLITATGQRVTLRCSPRSGDLSVYWYQQSLDQGLQFLIQYYNGEERAKGNILERFSAQQFPDLHSELNLSSLELGDSALYFCASSPPGGGAEAFFGQGTRLTVV.